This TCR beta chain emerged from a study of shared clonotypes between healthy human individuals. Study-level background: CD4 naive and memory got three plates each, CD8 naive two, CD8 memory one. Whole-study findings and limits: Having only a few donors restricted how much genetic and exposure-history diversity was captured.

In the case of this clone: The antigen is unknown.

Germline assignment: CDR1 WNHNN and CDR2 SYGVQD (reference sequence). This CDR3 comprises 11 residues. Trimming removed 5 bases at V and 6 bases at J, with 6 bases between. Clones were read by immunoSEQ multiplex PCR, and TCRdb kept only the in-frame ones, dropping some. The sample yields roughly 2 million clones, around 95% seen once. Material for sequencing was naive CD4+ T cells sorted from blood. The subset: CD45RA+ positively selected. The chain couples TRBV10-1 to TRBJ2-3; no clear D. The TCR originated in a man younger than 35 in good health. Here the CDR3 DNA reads TGCGCCAGCAGTAACGGGGATACGCAGTATTTT. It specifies CASSNGDTQYF.